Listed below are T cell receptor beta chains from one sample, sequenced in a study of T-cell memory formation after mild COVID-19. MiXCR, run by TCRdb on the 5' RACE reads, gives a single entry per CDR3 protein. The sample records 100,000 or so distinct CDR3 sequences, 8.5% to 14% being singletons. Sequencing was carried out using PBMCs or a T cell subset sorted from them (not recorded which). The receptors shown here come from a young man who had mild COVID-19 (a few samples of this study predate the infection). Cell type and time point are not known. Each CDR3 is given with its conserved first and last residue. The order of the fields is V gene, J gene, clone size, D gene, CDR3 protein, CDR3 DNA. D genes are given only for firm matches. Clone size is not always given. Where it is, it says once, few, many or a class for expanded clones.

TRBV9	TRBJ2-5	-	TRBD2	CASSPSGGLETQYF	TGTGCCAGCAGCCCCTCGGGAGGGCTAGAGACCCAGTACTTC
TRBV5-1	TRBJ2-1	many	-	CASSPGGGQIPYNEQFF	TGCGCCAGCAGCCCAGGAGGGGGTCAGATTCCCTACAATGAGCAGTTCTTC
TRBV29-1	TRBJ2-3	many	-	CSVGDRSKGTDTQYF	TGCAGCGTTGGGGACCGATCTAAGGGCACAGATACGCAGTATTTT
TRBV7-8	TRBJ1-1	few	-	CASSFPKYREGTEAFF	TGTGCCAGCAGCTTTCCAAAATACCGGGAGGGCACTGAAGCTTTCTTT
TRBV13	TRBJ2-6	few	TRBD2	CASSRTSGGPGGANVLTF	TGTGCCAGCAGCCGAACAAGCGGGGGGCCGGGAGGGGCCAACGTCCTGACTTTC
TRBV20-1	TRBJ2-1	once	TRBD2	CSARAGGSYNEQFF	TGCAGTGCCCGAGCGGGGGGCTCCTACAATGAGCAGTTCTTC
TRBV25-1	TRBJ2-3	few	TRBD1	CASSPGQGEGTQYF	TGTGCCAGCAGCCCAGGACAGGGCGAGGGTACGCAGTATTTT
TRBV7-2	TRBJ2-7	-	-	CASSAGGPSTEQYF	TGTGCCAGCAGCGCCGGGGGCCCCAGCACCGAGCAGTACTTC
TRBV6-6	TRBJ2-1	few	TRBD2	CASSLPTLADYNEQFF	TGTGCCAGCAGCTTACCGACGCTAGCGGATTACAATGAGCAGTTCTTC
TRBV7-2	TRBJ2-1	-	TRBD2	CASSFQAGVFSYNEQFF	TGTGCCAGCAGCTTTCAAGCGGGGGTGTTCTCCTACAATGAGCAGTTCTTC
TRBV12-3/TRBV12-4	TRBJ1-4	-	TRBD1	CASSPGTGVFF	TGTGCCAGCAGCCCCGGGACAGGGGTGTTTTTT
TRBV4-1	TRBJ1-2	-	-	CASSQAGGEGYGYTF	TGCGCCAGCAGCCAAGCTGGGGGGGAAGGGTATGGCTACACCTTC
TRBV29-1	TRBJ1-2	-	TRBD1	CSVDMDRPYGYTF	TGCAGCGTTGATATGGACAGGCCCTATGGCTACACCTTC
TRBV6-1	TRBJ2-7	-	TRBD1	CASREDRGSGSEQYF	TGTGCCAGCAGGGAGGACAGGGGGAGCGGGTCGGAGCAGTACTTC
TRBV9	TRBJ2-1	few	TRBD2	CASSARGGSYNEQFF	TGTGCCAGCAGCGCCCGCGGGGGCTCCTACAATGAGCAGTTCTTC
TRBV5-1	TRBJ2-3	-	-	CASSWDGVTDTQYF	TGCGCCAGCAGCTGGGACGGTGTCACAGATACGCAGTATTTT
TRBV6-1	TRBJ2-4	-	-	CASGNIQYF	TGTGCCAGCGGGAACATTCAGTACTTC
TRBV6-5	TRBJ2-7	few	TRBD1	CASRIGVGQGAYEQYF	TGTGCCAGCAGGATCGGGGTTGGACAGGGTGCCTACGAGCAGTACTTC
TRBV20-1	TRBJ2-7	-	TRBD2	CSAGGVERGIYEQYF	TGCAGTGCGGGAGGGGTAGAGCGGGGGATCTACGAGCAGTACTTC
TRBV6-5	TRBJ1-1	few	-	CASSYSIATEAFF	TGTGCCAGCAGTTACTCGATTGCCACTGAAGCTTTCTTT
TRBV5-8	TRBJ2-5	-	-	CASSGEWQKTQYF	TGTGCCAGCAGTGGGGAGTGGCAAAAGACCCAGTACTTC
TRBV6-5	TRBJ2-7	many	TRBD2	CASSFSSGGEYEQYF	TGTGCCAGCAGTTTCTCTAGCGGGGGGGAGTACGAGCAGTACTTC